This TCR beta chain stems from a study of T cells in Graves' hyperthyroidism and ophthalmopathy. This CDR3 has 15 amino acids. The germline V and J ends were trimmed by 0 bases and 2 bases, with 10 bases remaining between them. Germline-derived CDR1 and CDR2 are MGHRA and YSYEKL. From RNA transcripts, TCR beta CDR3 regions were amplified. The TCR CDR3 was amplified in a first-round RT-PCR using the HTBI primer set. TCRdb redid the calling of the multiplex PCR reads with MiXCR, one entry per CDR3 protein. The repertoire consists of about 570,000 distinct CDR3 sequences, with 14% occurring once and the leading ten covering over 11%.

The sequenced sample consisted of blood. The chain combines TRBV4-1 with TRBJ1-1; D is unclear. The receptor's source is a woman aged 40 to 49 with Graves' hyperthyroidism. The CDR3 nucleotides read TGCGCCAGCAGCCAAGATGAGTGGGAAAACACTGAAGCTTTCTTT. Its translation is CASSQDEWENTEAFF.